Presented here are 5 T cell receptor beta chains from one specimen sequenced in a study of somatic mutations in cytotoxic T cells in rheumatoid arthritis. Using immunoSEQ multiplex PCR, the repertoire was profiled, and TCRdb retains in-frame clones only, with some absent. Of more than 15,000 clones listed, roughly 72% are singletons. The specimen sequenced was CD8+ T cells sorted from blood. These receptor sequences come from a man aged 60 to 69 in good health.

This clone has more than one count but fewer than ten. V usage is TRBV10-3 and J usage is TRBJ2-3; D remains unclear. Germline CDR1 reads ENHRY; CDR2 reads SYGVKD. The CDR3 spans 12 residues. V was trimmed by 6 bases and J by 1 base, leaving 5 bases between them. The DNA for the CDR3 is TGTGCCATCAGGGCAGGCACAGATACGCAGTATTTT. Translated: CAIRAGTDTQYF.

This clone was observed a handful of times. The gene calls are TRBV5-4 and TRBJ1-1, with D tentatively TRBD1 (5 bases). The CDR3 extends over 13 amino acids. Trimming left V 3 bases short and J 6 bases short, with 12 bases between. The V gene's germline CDR1 is SGHNT and CDR2 YYREEE (reference sequence). CDR3 sequence: CASSYPDSPEAFF. The CDR3 DNA sequence: TGTGCCAGCAGCTACCCAGACAGCCCTGAAGCTTTCTTT.

This chain connects TRBV6-1 to TRBJ2-7; a possible D gene is TRBD2 (6 bases). This CDR3 has 13 residues. Per the germline V gene, CDR1 is MNHNS and CDR2 is SASEGT. The V gene lost 10 bases and the J gene lost 1 base, with 14 bases spanning the gap. This chain's CDR3 is CAIRVGTSYEQYF. CDR3 nucleotide sequence: TGTGCCATCAGAGTTGGGACTTCCTACGAGCAGTACTTC.

This clone came up a few times. This chain uses TRBV27 with TRBJ2-1; D is uncertain. V dropped 1 base and J dropped 7 bases, with 14 bases sitting between them. The CDR3 sequence is 15 residues long. From germline, CDR1 is MNHEY and CDR2 SMNVEV (reference sequence). The CDR3 bases are TGTGCCAGCAGTTTATACTTTGGGTCCGGGAATGAGCAGTTCTTC. Its translation is CASSLYFGSGNEQFF.

J is TRBJ2-1 and V is TRBV29-1; TRBD2 agrees at 9 bases. This CDR3 comprises 14 residues. Germline CDR1 reads SQVTM; CDR2 reads ANQGSEA. V shed 3 bases, J shed 5 bases, and the junction held 5 bases outside the gene matches. In DNA, the CDR3 is TGCAGCGTTGACCTAGCGGGGTTACACAATGAGCAGTTCTTC. It translates to CSVDLAGLHNEQFF.